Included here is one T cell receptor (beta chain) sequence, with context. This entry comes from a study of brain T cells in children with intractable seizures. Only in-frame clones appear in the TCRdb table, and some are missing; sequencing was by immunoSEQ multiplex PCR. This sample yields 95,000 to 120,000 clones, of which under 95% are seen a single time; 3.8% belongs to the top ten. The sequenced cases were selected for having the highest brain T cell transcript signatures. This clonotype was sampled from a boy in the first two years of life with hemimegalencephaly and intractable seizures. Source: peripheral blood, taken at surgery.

The CDR3 is CASSNWTSGRASGANVLTF. CDR3 sequence (DNA): TGTGCCAGCAGCAACTGGACTAGCGGGAGGGCATCAGGGGCCAACGTCCTGACTTTC. The J gene is TRBJ2-6, the V gene TRBV13; 15 bases match TRBD2. The germline V gene encodes CDR1 PRHDT and CDR2 FYEKMQ (reference sequence). Germline trimming cut 5 bases from V and 4 bases from J; bases unmatched to any gene: 9. The CDR3 has 19 amino acids. The full variable domain, rest sourced from reference TRBV13 and TRBJ2-6, is AAGVIQSPRHLIKEKRETATLKCYPIPRHDTVYWYQQGPGQDPQFLISFYEKMQSDKGSIPDRFSAQQFSDYHSELNMSSLELGDSALYFCASSNWTSGRASGANVLTFGAGSRLTVL.